The 24 T cell receptor beta chains given below trace back to one sample, sequenced in a study of T cell clonality in common variable immunodeficiency. Produced via immunoSEQ multiplex PCR; TCRdb's table is partial and in-frame only. This sample carries roughly 34,000 clones, none of them present only once. Sequences were obtained from peripheral blood mononuclear cells. All receptors come from a person aged 18-70 years in good health.

This clone has at least ten counts. The read terminates 3 residues ahead of where the CDR3 ends, so the germline J gene completes it. The chain joins TRBV30 to TRBJ1-1; D possibly corresponds to TRBD1 (5 bases). Per the germline V gene, CDR1 is GTSNPN and CDR2 is SVGIG (reference sequence). The length of the CDR3 is 13 residues. V lost 0 bases, J lost 1 base, and 6 bases lay in between. CDR3 sequence reads: CAWSVGGNTEAFF. The CDR3 bases that were read are TGTGCCTGGAGTGTGGGGGGGAACACTGAA.

There are a few counts of this clone. Read data end 3 residues before the CDR3 end; the end is taken from the germline J gene. The chain carries TRBV7-8 and TRBJ2-3; 10 bases map to TRBD2. Germline CDR1 SGHVS, CDR2 FQNEAQ. The CDR3 length is 16 residues. The sequenced CDR3 bases are TGTGCCAGCAGCTTAGTATTAGCGGGGGGACAAGAGACG. Its translation: CASSLVLAGGQET. The entire CDR3 protein is CASSLVLAGGQETQYF.

There are a few counts of this clone. Read data end 3 residues before the CDR3 end; the end is taken from the germline J gene. The chain recombines TRBV18 with TRBJ1-1; D not resolved. Germline V gene sequence: CDR1 KGHSH, CDR2 LQKENI. Trimming took off 3 bases at V and 2 bases at J, with 10 bases between the two ends. The CDR3 loop spans 14 amino acids. CDR3 sequence: CASSPPGVNTEAFF. The CDR3 DNA, read in part, is TGTGCCAGCTCACCCCCCGGGGTAAACACTGAA.

This clone has ten or more counts. Sequencing ends 3 residues short of the CDR3 end; the germline J gene provides the rest. The rearrangement joins TRBV4-1 to TRBJ2-1, with D perhaps matching TRBD1 (5 bases). Germline CDR1 MGHRA, CDR2 YSYEKL. V was clipped by 0 bases and J by 4 bases, with 13 bases between them. The CDR3 contains 16 residues. The CDR3 loop reads CASSQDYDSPYNEQFF. The CDR3 bases that were read are TGCGCCAGCAGCCAAGATTACGACAGCCCTTACAATGAG.

The sample holds a few counts of this clone. Read coverage stops 3 residues before the CDR3 terminus; the germline J gene supplies the remainder. The V and J genes are TRBV7-9 and TRBJ1-5; tentatively, D is TRBD1 (5 bases). Germline V lookup: CDR1 SEHNR, CDR2 FQNEAQ (reference sequence). V lost 5 bases and J lost 8, with 16 bases in between. The CDR3 extends over 14 amino acids. The CDR3 region is CASSQEGPRKPQHF. Incomplete CDR3 DNA: TGTGCCAGCAGCCAGGAGGGGCCTCGGAAGCCC.

This clone was counted many times. The sequence runs out 3 residues before the end of the CDR3; the remainder is reconstructed from the germline J gene. The V call is TRBV19, the J call TRBJ2-2; the match to TRBD2 covers 11 bases. Per the germline V gene, CDR1 is LNHDA and CDR2 is SQIVND (reference sequence). This CDR3 is 16 amino acids long. Trimming at V came to 0 bases and at J to 7 bases, leaving 4 bases not matched to a gene. CDR3 DNA, as far as it was read: TGTGCCAGTAGTATAGATCCTAGCGGGGGGTTCGGGGAG. It is translated as CASSIDPSGGFGE. The full CDR3 protein is CASSIDPSGGFGELFF.

This clone was seen many times. The read is 3 residues too short to cover the CDR3 end, so that end is filled in from the germline J gene. The gene calls are TRBV7-2 and TRBJ2-5, with TRBD2 matching 7 bases. J lost 5 bases, V lost 5 bases, and 5 bases had no gene match. The CDR3 is made up of 13 amino acids. Germline CDR1 and CDR2: SGHTA and FQGNSA. CDR3 DNA (partial): TGTGCCAGCAGCCCCCGACTAGCTGAGACC. This encodes CASSPRLAET. The whole CDR3 protein reads CASSPRLAETQYF. The entire variable domain, with the rest obtained from reference TRBV7-2 and TRBJ2-5, is as follows: GAGVSQSPSNKVTEKGKDVELRCDPISGHTALYWYRQSLGQGLEFLIYFQGNSAPDKSGLPSDRFSAERTGGSVSTLTIQRTQQEDSAVYLCASSPRLAETQYFGPGTRLLVL.

Ten or more counts support this clone. The read ends 3 residues shy of where the CDR3 ends; the end is completed using the germline J gene. The chain is built from TRBV5-1 and TRBJ2-3; D might be TRBD2 (6 bases). V lost 3 bases, J lost 0 bases, and 11 bases lay in between. The CDR3 runs 15 residues. From germline, CDR1 is SGHRS and CDR2 YFSETQ. The CDR3 reads CASSSSGTSTDTQYF. CDR3 bases read: TGCGCCAGCAGCTCTTCCGGGACTAGCACAGATACG.

This clone occurred many times. Read data end 3 residues before the CDR3 end; the end is taken from the germline J gene. The chain carries TRBV20-1 and TRBJ1-6; D uncertain. Trimming shortened V by 1 base and J by 0 bases, and 7 bases separated the two germline ends. The CDR3 is made up of 15 amino acids. Germline CDR1 and CDR2: DFQATT and SNEGSKA (reference sequence). Partial CDR3 DNA: TGCAGTGCTAGAGCCCTTCGCTCCTATAATTCACCC. The encoded protein is CSARALRSYNSP. The whole CDR3 protein is CSARALRSYNSPLHF.

This clone was counted ten times or more. Read data end 3 residues before the CDR3 end; the end is taken from the germline J gene. This chain joins TRBV6-1 and TRBJ1-5; unclear D gene. Trimming took 1 base from V and 3 from J, leaving 13 bases between them. Germline lookup yields CDR1 MNHNS and CDR2 SASEGT. The length of the CDR3 is 16 residues. The CDR3 bases that were read are TGTGCCAGCAGTGAAGTGGGCAGCCTACTCAATCAGCCC. Translated, it gives CASSEVGSLLNQP. The whole CDR3 sequence reads CASSEVGSLLNQPQHF.

This clone was detected ten times or more. The sequence runs out 3 residues before the end of the CDR3; the remainder is reconstructed from the germline J gene. The J gene is TRBJ2-1, the V gene TRBV12-3 or TRBV12-4; 8 positions agree with TRBD2. V gave up 0 bases and J gave up 0 bases; unmatched junction bases: 1. The CDR3 consists of 16 residues. CDR3 sequence: CASSLAAGASYNEQFF. The CDR3 bases that were read are TGTGCCAGCAGTTTAGCAGCGGGAGCCTCCTACAATGAG.

At least ten counts were recorded for this clone. CDR3: CASSDRGSGNQPQHF. The DNA read from the CDR3 is TGTGCCAGCAGTGACAGGGGGTCGGGGAATCAGCCC. V gene TRBV6-1 combines with J gene TRBJ1-5; 7 nucleotides match TRBD1. With the read ending 3 residues before the CDR3 end, the germline J gene is used to fill in that end. The J segment lost 4 bases and the V segment lost 3 bases, leaving 6 bases of the junction unmatched. The germline CDR1 and CDR2 sequences are MNHNS and SASEGT. CDR3 size: 15 residues.

This clone was observed at least ten times. The read finishes 3 residues shy of the CDR3 end, and the germline J gene is used to complete it. The chain links TRBV5-1 to TRBJ1-2; 8 nucleotides align to TRBD1. The CDR3 contains 15 residues. The V segment lost 0 bases and the J segment 6 bases; nucleotides outside the gene matches: 7. CDR1 and CDR2 from the germline V gene are SGHRS and YFSETQ. The covered CDR3 bases are TGCGCCAGCAGCTTGGGGGGACAGGTAATCGATGGC. As protein: CASSLGGQVIDG. The CDR3, in full, reads CASSLGGQVIDGYTF.

At least ten counts were recorded for this clone. The read terminates 3 residues ahead of where the CDR3 ends, so the germline J gene completes it. The rearrangement uses TRBV19 and TRBJ1-1; 7 positions agree with TRBD1. CDR1 and CDR2 (germline): LNHDA, SQIVND (reference sequence). This CDR3 has 15 amino acids. V lost 4 bases to trimming and J lost 1 base; unmatched junction nucleotides: 6. The covered CDR3 bases are TGTGCCAGTAGTAGGGACAGACTTTCGAACACTGAA. Protein product: CASSRDRLSNTE. The entire CDR3 protein is CASSRDRLSNTEAFF.

This clone came up many times. The read halts 3 residues ahead of the CDR3 end, with the missing end drawn from the germline J gene. The chain couples TRBV7-8 to TRBJ1-1, with a tentative D call TRBD1 (6 bases). This CDR3 region has 14 residues. The ends were cut back, 1 base at V and 3 bases at J, with 9 bases in the middle. Germline assignment: CDR1 SGHVS and CDR2 FQNEAQ. This chain's CDR3 is CASSLVGGDTEAFF. The sequenced CDR3 bases are TGTGCCAGCAGCTTAGTAGGGGGAGACACTGAA. Variable domain in full (rest from reference TRBV7-8 and TRBJ1-1): GAGVSQSPRYKVAKRGQDVALRCDPISGHVSLFWYQQALGQGPEFLTYFQNEAQLDKSGLPSDRFFAERPEGSVSTLKIQRTQQEDSAVYLCASSLVGGDTEAFFGQGTRLTVV.

In its sample, this clone was seen many times. The read ends 3 residues before the CDR3 terminus; that terminus is restored from the germline J gene. The V and J genes are TRBV18 and TRBJ1-1; D uncertain. Germline V gives CDR1 KGHSH, CDR2 LQKENI. Trimming removed 6 bases from V and 6 bases from J, with 8 bases in between. This CDR3 spans 11 amino acids. The CDR3 loop is CASSKQSEAFF. CDR3 bases read: TGTGCCAGCTCTAAACAGTCTGAA.

This clone was counted many times. The junction does not match germline at one end; this may be a read error. The CDR3 is cut off 3 residues early in the read; its end comes from the germline J gene. The genes are TRBV4-2 and TRBJ1-3; possibly TRBD1 for D (5 bases). The CDR3 extends over 16 amino acids. CDR1 is LGHNA, CDR2 YNFKEQ, per germline. The DNA read from the CDR3 is TGCGCCAGCAGCCAAGATCGAGGGACTACGGGAAACACC. Translated, it gives CASSQDRGTTGNT. The whole CDR3 sequence is CASSQDRGTTGNTIYF.

This clone has at least ten counts. Coverage ceases 3 residues before the CDR3 finishes, and the germline J gene fills in the end. The rearrangement joins TRBV12-3 or TRBV12-4 to TRBJ2-7; TRBD1 aligns across 11 bases. Trimming at V came to 5 bases and at J to 3 bases, leaving 6 bases not matched to a gene. This CDR3 has 15 amino acids. The part of the CDR3 DNA that was read is TGTGCCAGCAGTCCCGGACAGGGGGCTCTCTACGAG. It specifies CASSPGQGALYE. Given in full, the CDR3 is CASSPGQGALYEQYF.

There are a few counts of this clone. The read ends 3 residues early relative to the CDR3; the germline J gene fills the gap. The chain employs TRBV19 and TRBJ1-5; TRBD1 matches 7 bases. The germline gives CDR1 LNHDA, CDR2 SQIVND (reference sequence). V lost 5 bases to trimming and J lost 2 bases; unmatched junction nucleotides: 15. The CDR3 loop spans 18 amino acids. The CDR3 DNA, read in part, is TGTGCCAGTAGTTCCCGGACAGGCCAGCTCGATCGCAATCAGCCC. Protein sequence: CASSSRTGQLDRNQP. The whole CDR3 sequence reads CASSSRTGQLDRNQPQHF.

A note on this clone: Read coverage stops 3 residues before the CDR3 terminus; the germline J gene supplies the remainder. The same CDR3 arises from other DNA sequences in this sample as well. The rearrangement joins TRBV18 to TRBJ2-1; D is undetermined. The CDR3 contains 16 residues. V was cut by 6 bases and J by 5 bases, with 20 bases left in between. Germline-derived CDR1 and CDR2 are KGHSH and LQKENI. Here the CDR3 reads CASSPPSAEIHNEQFF. The CDR3 bases that were read are TGTGCCAGCTCCCCCCCTTCCGCGGAAATTCACAATGAG. Full variable domain (rest looked up from reference TRBV18 and TRBJ2-1): NAGVMQNPRHLVRRRGQEARLRCSPMKGHSHVYWYRQLPEEGLKFMVYLQKENIIDESGMPKERFSAEFPKEGPSILRIQQVVRGDSAAYFCASSPPSAEIHNEQFFGPGTRLTVL.

This clone was seen repeatedly, ten times or more. The CDR3 end falls 3 residues outside the read, so it is completed with the germline J gene. V and J are TRBV20-1 and TRBJ2-3, with 11 bases lining up with TRBD2. The V gene end was trimmed by 4 bases and the J gene end by 2 bases; junction bases not matched to a gene: 5. Germline loops: CDR1 DFQATT, CDR2 SNEGSKA (reference sequence). This CDR3 is built from 15 residues. The sequenced CDR3 bases are TGCAGTGCTATAGGGACTAGCGGAATCACAGATACG. It codes for CSAIGTSGITDT. The full CDR3 protein reads CSAIGTSGITDTQYF.

At least ten counts were recorded for this clone. The read ends 3 residues shy of where the CDR3 ends; the end is completed using the germline J gene. The V and J genes are TRBV7-6 and TRBJ2-5; unclear D gene. This CDR3 region has 13 residues. Trimming cost V 1 base and J 1 base, with 4 bases left between them. CDR1 is SGHVS, CDR2 FNYEAQ, per germline. The CDR3 is CASSLVFQETQYF. Incomplete CDR3 DNA: TGTGCCAGCAGCTTAGTCTTCCAAGAGACC.

Many counts were recorded for this clone. The observed sequence ends 3 residues before the CDR3 terminus, with the missing tail filled in from the germline J gene. The chain recombines TRBV7-9 with TRBJ2-7; D might be TRBD1 (6 bases). CDR1 is SEHNR and CDR2 is FQNEAQ in the germline V gene (reference sequence). V was cut by 6 bases and J by 3 bases, with 15 bases left in between. This CDR3 contains 14 residues. CDR3 bases read: TGTGCCAGCAGGAGGGGAGCAGGGGACTACGAG. Its protein product is CASRRGAGDYE. The full CDR3 is CASRRGAGDYEQYF.

This clone was observed at least ten times. Read coverage stops 3 residues before the CDR3 terminus; the germline J gene supplies the remainder. The chain combines TRBV12-3 or TRBV12-4 with TRBJ1-2; 12 bases agree with TRBD1. After removal of 6 bases from V and 2 bases from J, the junction contained 7 bases not matched to a gene. This CDR3 spans 16 amino acids. The CDR3 DNA, read in part, is TGTGCCAGCAGCCCGGGACAGGGGGCGCTGAACTATGGC. It yields the protein CASSPGQGALNYG. The whole CDR3 region reads CASSPGQGALNYGYTF.